This TCR beta chain stems from a study of cytomegalovirus exposure and HLA in healthy donors. Findings and caveats of the study: Cytomegalovirus association was assigned to over 150 TCR beta chains.

On this clone: Antigen: not known.

Per the germline V gene, CDR1 is LNHNV and CDR2 is YYDKDF (reference sequence). The V end lost 0 bases, the J end lost 4 bases, and 6 bases lay between the germline ends. CDR3 length: 13 amino acids. Sequencing was performed with immunoSEQ multiplex PCR; in TCRdb, only in-frame clones are kept and a portion is missing. The sample holds approximately 65,000 clones, 80% to 95% seen once. Sequenced: PBMCs. The rearrangement links TRBV15 to TRBJ1-2; no clear D. This TCR was recovered from a man younger than 35 in good health and CMV-seropositive. The CDR3 loop reads CATSRDGPYGYTF. The CDR3 region has the DNA TGTGCCACCAGCAGAGATGGCCCCTATGGCTACACCTTC.